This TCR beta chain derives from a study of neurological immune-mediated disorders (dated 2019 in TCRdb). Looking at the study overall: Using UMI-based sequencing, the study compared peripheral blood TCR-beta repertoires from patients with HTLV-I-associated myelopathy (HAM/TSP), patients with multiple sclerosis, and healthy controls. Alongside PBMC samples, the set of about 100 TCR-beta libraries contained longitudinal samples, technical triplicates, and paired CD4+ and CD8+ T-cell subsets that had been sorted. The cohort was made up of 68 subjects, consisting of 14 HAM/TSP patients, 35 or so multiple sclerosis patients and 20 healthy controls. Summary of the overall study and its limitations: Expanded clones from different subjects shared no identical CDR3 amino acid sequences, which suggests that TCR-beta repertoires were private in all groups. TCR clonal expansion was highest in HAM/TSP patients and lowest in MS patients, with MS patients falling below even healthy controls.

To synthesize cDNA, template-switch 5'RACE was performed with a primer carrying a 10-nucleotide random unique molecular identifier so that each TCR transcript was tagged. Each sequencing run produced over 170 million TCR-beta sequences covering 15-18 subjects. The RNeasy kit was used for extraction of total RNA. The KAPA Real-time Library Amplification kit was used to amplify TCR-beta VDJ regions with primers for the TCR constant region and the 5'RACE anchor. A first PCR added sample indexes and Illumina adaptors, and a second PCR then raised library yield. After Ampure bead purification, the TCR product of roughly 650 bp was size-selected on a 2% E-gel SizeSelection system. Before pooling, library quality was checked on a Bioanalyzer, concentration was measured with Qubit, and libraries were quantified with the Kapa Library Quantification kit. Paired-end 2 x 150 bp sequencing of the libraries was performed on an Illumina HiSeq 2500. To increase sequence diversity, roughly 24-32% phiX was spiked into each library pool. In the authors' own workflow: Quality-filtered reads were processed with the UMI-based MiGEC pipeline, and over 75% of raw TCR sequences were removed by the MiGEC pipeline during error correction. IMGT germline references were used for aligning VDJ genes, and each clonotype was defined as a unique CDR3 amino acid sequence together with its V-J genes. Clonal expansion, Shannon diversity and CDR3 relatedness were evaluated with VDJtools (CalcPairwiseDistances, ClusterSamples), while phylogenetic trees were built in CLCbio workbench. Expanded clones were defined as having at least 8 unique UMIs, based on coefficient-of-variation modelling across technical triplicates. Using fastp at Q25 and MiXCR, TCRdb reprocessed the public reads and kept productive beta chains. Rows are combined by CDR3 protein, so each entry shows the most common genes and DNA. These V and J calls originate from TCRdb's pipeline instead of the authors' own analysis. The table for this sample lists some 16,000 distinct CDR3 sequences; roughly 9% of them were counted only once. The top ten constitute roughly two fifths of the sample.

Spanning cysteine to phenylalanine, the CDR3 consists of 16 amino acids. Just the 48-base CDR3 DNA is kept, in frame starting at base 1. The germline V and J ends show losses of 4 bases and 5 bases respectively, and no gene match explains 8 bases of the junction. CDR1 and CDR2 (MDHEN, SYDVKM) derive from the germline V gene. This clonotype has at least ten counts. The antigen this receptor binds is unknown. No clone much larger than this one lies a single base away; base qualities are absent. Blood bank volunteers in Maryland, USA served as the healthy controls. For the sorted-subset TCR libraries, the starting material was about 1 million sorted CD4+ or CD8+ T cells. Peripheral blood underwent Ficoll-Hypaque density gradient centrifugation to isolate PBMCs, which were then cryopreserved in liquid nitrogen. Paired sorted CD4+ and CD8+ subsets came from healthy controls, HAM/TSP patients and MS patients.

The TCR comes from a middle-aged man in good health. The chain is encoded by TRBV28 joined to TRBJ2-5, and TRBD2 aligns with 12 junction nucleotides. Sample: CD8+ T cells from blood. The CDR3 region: CASSYGTSGWGETQYF. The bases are TGTGCCAGCAGTTACGGGACTAGCGGGTGGGGGGAGACCCAGTACTTC. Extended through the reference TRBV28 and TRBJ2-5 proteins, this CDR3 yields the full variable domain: DVKVTQSSRYLVKRTGEKVFLECVQDMDHENMFWYRQDPGLGLRLIYFSYDVKMKEKGDIPEGYSVSREKKERFSLILESASTNQTSMYLCASSYGTSGWGETQYFGPGTRLLVL.